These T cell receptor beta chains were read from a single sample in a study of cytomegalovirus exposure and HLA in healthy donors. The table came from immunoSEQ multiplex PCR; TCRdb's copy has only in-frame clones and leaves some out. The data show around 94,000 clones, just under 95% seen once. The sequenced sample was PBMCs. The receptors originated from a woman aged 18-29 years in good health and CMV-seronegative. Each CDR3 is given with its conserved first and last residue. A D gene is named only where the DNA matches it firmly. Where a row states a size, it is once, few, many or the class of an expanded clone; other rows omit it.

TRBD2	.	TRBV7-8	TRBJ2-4	TGTGCCAGCAGCTTAGGGACTAGTGGCATTCAGTACTTC	CASSLGTSGIQYF
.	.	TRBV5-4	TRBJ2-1	TGTGCCAGCAGCCAAGGAGGAGAAGCGGGCAATGAGCAGTTCTTC	CASSQGGEAGNEQFF
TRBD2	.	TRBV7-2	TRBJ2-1	TGTGCCAGCAGCCTTAGCGGGGGGAGCTCCTACAATGAGCAGTTCTTC	CASSLSGGSSYNEQFF
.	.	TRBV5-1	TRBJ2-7	TGCGCCAGCAGCTGGGACACCTCCTACGAGCAGTACTTC	CASSWDTSYEQYF
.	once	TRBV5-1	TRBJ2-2	TGCGCCAGCAGCTACGAGGCCGGGGAGCTGTTTTTT	CASSYEAGELFF
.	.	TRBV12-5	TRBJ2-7	TGTGCTAGTGGCCCCGCGTTATACGAGCAGTACTTC	CASGPALYEQYF
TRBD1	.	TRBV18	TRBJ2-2	TGTGCCAGCTCACCCAATTCCGGGACAGCGAACACCGGGGAGCTGTTTTTT	CASSPNSGTANTGELFF
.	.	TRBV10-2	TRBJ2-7	TGCGCCAGCATCCAGGGGTACGAGCAGTACTTC	CASIQGYEQYF
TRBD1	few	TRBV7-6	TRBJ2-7	TGTGCCAGCAGCTTGGGTACAGGGGGAGCCAGATACGAGCAGTACTTC	CASSLGTGGARYEQYF
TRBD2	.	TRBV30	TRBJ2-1	TGTGCCTGGAGTGTCTTCGGACTAGCATCTTACAATGAGCAGTTCTTC	CAWSVFGLASYNEQFF
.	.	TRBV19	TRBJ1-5	TGTGCCAGTAGTTTAGGGCAGTATAGCAATCAGCCCCAGCATTTT	CASSLGQYSNQPQHF
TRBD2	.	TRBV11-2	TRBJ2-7	TGTGCCAGCAGACAGCTAGCGGGGGGCCCTCCCTACGAGCAGTACTTC	CASRQLAGGPPYEQYF
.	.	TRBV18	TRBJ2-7	TGTGCCAGCTCACCTGGGACATCCTACGAGCAGTACTTC	CASSPGTSYEQYF
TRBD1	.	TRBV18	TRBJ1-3	TGTGCCACCAACACCTGGGGAACAGGGGGAGCTTCTGGAAACACCATATATTTT	CATNTWGTGGASGNTIYF
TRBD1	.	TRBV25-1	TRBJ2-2	TGTGCCAGCAGTGACACAGGGGGGCGGACCGGGGAGCTGTTTTTT	CASSDTGGRTGELFF
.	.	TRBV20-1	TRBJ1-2	TGCAGTGCGGGGCCCTATGGCTACACCTTC	CSAGPYGYTF
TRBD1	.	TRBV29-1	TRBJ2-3	TGCAGCGTGACCGGGACAGGGGGCGTCGAGGCGGATACGCAGTATTTT	CSVTGTGGVEADTQYF
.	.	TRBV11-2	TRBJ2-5	TGTGCCAGCAGCGATCTCAGGGAGACCCAGTACTTC	CASSDLRETQYF
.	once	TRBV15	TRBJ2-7	TGTGCCACCAGCAGTATCCACAGGGATTCCTACGAGCAGTACTTC	CATSSIHRDSYEQYF
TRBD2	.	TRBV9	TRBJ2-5	TGTGCCAGCAGCGTAGCTGTAAATCGGGGGGACCAAGAGACCCAGTACTTC	CASSVAVNRGDQETQYF
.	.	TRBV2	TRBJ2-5	TGTGCCAGCACCCCTGTACCTGGGCTACAAGAGACCCAGTACTTC	CASTPVPGLQETQYF
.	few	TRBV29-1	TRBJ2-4	TGCAGCGTTGAAGATCGCAGGGGCAAAAACATTCAGTACTTC	CSVEDRRGKNIQYF
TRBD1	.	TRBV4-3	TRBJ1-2	TGCGCCAGCAGCCAAGATCCGCCAGGGGGCGGAGGTCTCTATGGCTACACCTTC	CASSQDPPGGGGLYGYTF
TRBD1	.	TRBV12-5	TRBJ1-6	TGTGCTAGTGGGGGACAGGGTAATTCACCCCTCCACTTT	CASGGQGNSPLHF
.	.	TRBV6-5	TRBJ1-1	TGTGCCAGCAGTTACGGGGGCGCGAGATGGACTGAAGCTTTCTTT	CASSYGGARWTEAFF
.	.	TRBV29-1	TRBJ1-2	TGCAGCGTGGCCCGGGGAGACTATGGCTACACCTTC	CSVARGDYGYTF
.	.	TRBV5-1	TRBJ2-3	TGCGCCAGCAGCTTGCCCCCCCTAGGTACGCAGTATTTT	CASSLPPLGTQYF
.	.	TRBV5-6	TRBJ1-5	TGTGCCAGCAGCTTAGGACAAGTAGTTCAGCCCCAGCATTTT	CASSLGQVVQPQHF
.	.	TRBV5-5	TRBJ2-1	TGTGCCAGCAGCTTCGCGGACAATGAGCAGTTCTTC	CASSFADNEQFF
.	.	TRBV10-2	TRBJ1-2	TGCGCCAGCAGTGACGGGAGTTTAAACTATGGCTACACCTTC	CASSDGSLNYGYTF
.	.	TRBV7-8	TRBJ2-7	TGTGCCAGCAGCCGCGGGTTCGCCTACGAGCAGTACTTC	CASSRGFAYEQYF
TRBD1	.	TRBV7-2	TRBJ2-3	TGTGCCAGCAGCTTAGGAGGACAGGGTACGCAGTATTTT	CASSLGGQGTQYF
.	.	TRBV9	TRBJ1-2	TGTGCCAGCAGCGTAGATCTACAGGGTGACTACACCTTC	CASSVDLQGDYTF
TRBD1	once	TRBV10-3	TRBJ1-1	TGTGCCATCAGCAGGACAGGGCCCCTGAACACTGAAGCTTTCTTT	CAISRTGPLNTEAFF
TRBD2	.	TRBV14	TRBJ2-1	TGTGCCAGCAGCCAAGATGTGGGACTAGCGGGAGACAATGAGCAGTTCTTC	CASSQDVGLAGDNEQFF
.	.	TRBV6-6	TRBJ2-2	TGTGCCAGCAGTCCGGGACTCTCCACCGGGGAGCTGTTTTTT	CASSPGLSTGELFF
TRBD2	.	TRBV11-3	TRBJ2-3	TGTGCCAGCAGCACCTTAGCGGGGGGGAGCACAGATACGCAGTATTTT	CASSTLAGGSTDTQYF
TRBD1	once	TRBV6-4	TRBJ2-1	TGTGCCAGCAGCCGGGACAGGGTCCACAATGAGCAGTTCTTC	CASSRDRVHNEQFF
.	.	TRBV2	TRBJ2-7	TGTGCCAGCAGTGACCCCACCTACGAGCAGTACTTC	CASSDPTYEQYF
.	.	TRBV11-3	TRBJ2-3	TGTGCCAGCAGCTTAGGACTCACAGATACGCAGTATTTT	CASSLGLTDTQYF
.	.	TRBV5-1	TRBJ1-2	TGCGCCAGTTACGGCGCGGGAGACAGGACAACCACTAACTATGGCTACACCTTC	CASYGAGDRTTTNYGYTF
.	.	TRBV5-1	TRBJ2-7	TGCGCCAGCAGTTACGGGAGAGCCACCTACGAGCAGTACTTC	CASSYGRATYEQYF
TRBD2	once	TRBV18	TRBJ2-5	TGTGCCAGCTCACCTGGACTAGCGGGAGAAGAGACCCAGTACTTC	CASSPGLAGEETQYF
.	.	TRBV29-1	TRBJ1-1	TGCAGCGTTCGGATGGAGGGGAACACTGAAGCTTTCTTT	CSVRMEGNTEAFF
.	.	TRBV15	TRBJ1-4	TGTGCCACCAGCAGACCTAGGGGCGACAATGAAAAACTGTTTTTT	CATSRPRGDNEKLFF
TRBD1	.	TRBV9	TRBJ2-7	TGTGCCAGCAGCTCCCGCGGGACAGGGGCATACGAGCAGTACTTC	CASSSRGTGAYEQYF